Listed below are T cell receptor beta chains from one sample, sequenced in a study of OX40 agonist ivuxolimab in advanced cancers. Some clones are missing from TCRdb's copy, which holds only in-frame ones; the method was immunoSEQ multiplex PCR. This sample has about 50,000 clones, with 70% to 90% found just once. Sequencing used CD4+ or CD8+ T cells sorted from blood, obtained in a trial of the OX40 agonist ivuxolimab. Source of these receptors: an adult with an advanced solid tumor such as melanoma, head and neck, liver or kidney cancer. Each CDR3 is given with its conserved first and last residue. The D gene is left open where the match is weak. A clone size is listed for some rows: how often the clone was seen (once, few, many), or a class if it is expanded.

J,size,D,V,CDR3,DNA
TRBJ2-1,.,TRBD2,TRBV9,CASSPRTLAAQNEQFF,TGTGCCAGCAGCCCCAGGACCCTAGCGGCCCAGAATGAGCAGTTCTTC
TRBJ2-7,.,TRBD2,TRBV27,CASSLAGTSNYEQYF,TGTGCCAGCAGTTTGGCCGGGACTAGCAACTACGAGCAGTACTTC
TRBJ2-3,.,.,TRBV4-1,CASSPMGSLAADTQYF,TGCGCCAGCAGCCCCATGGGTAGTCTAGCTGCAGATACGCAGTATTTT
TRBJ1-4,.,TRBD1,TRBV15,CATSREGQGSEKLFF,TGTGCCACCAGCAGAGAGGGACAGGGTTCTGAAAAACTGTTTTTT
TRBJ1-1,.,.,TRBV6-6,CASSNPGATEAFF,TGTGCCAGCAGTAATCCAGGGGCCACTGAAGCTTTCTTT
TRBJ2-1,.,.,TRBV6-1,CASSAGGSYNEQFF,TGTGCCAGCAGTGCGGGCGGCTCCTACAATGAGCAGTTCTTC
TRBJ2-1,.,TRBD2,TRBV25-1,CASSERGRSGAYNEQFF,TGTGCCAGCAGTGAAAGGGGTCGTAGCGGGGCCTACAATGAGCAGTTCTTC
TRBJ2-5,.,TRBD2,TRBV5-4,CASSQESLRTSVWETQYF,TGTGCCAGCAGCCAAGAGTCGTTAAGGACTAGCGTATGGGAGACCCAGTACTTC
TRBJ2-7,few,TRBD2,TRBV13,CASSTTYGSGGISYEQYF,TGTGCCAGCAGCACAACTTATGGTAGCGGGGGGATATCCTACGAGCAGTACTTC
TRBJ1-5,.,.,TRBV28,CASTSPTGINQPQHF,TGTGCCAGCACATCTCCGACAGGCATAAATCAGCCCCAGCATTTT
TRBJ2-5,.,.,TRBV7-8,CASSRQGGETQYF,TGTGCCAGCAGCCGACAGGGAGGAGAGACCCAGTACTTC
TRBJ2-1,.,.,TRBV6-1,CASSRQYNEQFF,TGTGCCAGCAGTCGACAGTACAATGAGCAGTTCTTC
TRBJ1-1,.,.,TRBV10-2,CASIPQGLNTEAFF,TGCGCCAGCATCCCCCAGGGGCTGAACACTGAAGCTTTCTTT
TRBJ2-7,.,TRBD1,TRBV7-8,CASSQLRDRPQREQYF,TGTGCCAGCAGTCAACTGAGGGACAGGCCTCAACGGGAGCAGTACTTC
TRBJ1-2,few,.,TRBV6-1,CASSELDSYGYTF,TGTGCCAGCAGTGAATTGGACAGCTATGGCTACACCTTC
TRBJ1-6,few,.,TRBV2,CASRPRDTTNSPLHF,TGTGCCAGCAGACCTCGGGACACTACTAATTCACCCCTCCACTTT
TRBJ2-1,.,TRBD2,TRBV10-2,CASRRTSGSVHNEQFF,TGCGCCAGCCGCAGGACTAGCGGGAGTGTCCACAATGAGCAGTTCTTC
TRBJ1-2,.,.,TRBV5-6,CASSFSRETFNYGYTF,TGTGCCAGCAGCTTTTCCAGAGAGACGTTTAACTATGGCTACACCTTC
TRBJ2-7,.,.,TRBV5-8,CASSLNRRRGVEQYF,TGTGCCAGCAGCTTAAATCGTCGTAGGGGCGTCGAGCAGTACTTC
TRBJ1-4,few,TRBD1,TRBV2,CASSVQGAPNEKLFF,TGTGCCAGCAGTGTACAGGGGGCCCCTAATGAAAAACTGTTTTTT
TRBJ1-1,few,.,TRBV14,CASSQGNRMDTEAFF,TGTGCCAGCAGCCAAGGCAACAGGATGGACACTGAAGCTTTCTTT
TRBJ1-1,.,.,TRBV6-1,CASNRGSGTEAFF,TGTGCCAGCAATAGGGGGAGTGGGACTGAAGCTTTCTTT
TRBJ1-2,.,.,TRBV6-6,CASSYNAGRYYGYTF,TGTGCCAGCAGTTACAACGCGGGACGGTACTATGGCTACACCTTC
TRBJ1-2,once,.,TRBV5-1,CASSLTRDLNYGYTF,TGCGCCAGCAGCTTGACCCGGGATCTAAACTATGGCTACACCTTC
TRBJ1-1,.,.,TRBV7-2,CASSLTNTEAFF,TGTGCCAGCAGCCTGACCAACACTGAAGCTTTCTTT
TRBJ2-7,.,TRBD1,TRBV6-6,CASHGQGGEQYF,TGTGCCAGCCATGGACAGGGGGGCGAGCAGTACTTC
TRBJ1-1,few,.,TRBV2,CASSEYGDTEAFF,TGTGCCAGCAGTGAATACGGGGACACTGAAGCTTTCTTT
TRBJ2-5,.,TRBD2,TRBV5-1,CASSLGGFASGGQETQYF,TGCGCCAGCAGCTTGGGGGGCTTCGCTAGCGGGGGCCAAGAGACCCAGTACTTC
TRBJ1-5,few,.,TRBV19,CASSFNGPQPQHF,TGTGCCAGTAGTTTTAACGGGCCTCAGCCCCAGCATTTT
TRBJ2-3,.,.,TRBV20-1,CSARLSDTQYF,TGCAGTGCTAGATTGTCCGATACGCAGTATTTT
TRBJ1-1,.,TRBD1,TRBV29-1,CSVPRDRGEAFF,TGCAGCGTTCCCCGGGACAGGGGAGAAGCTTTCTTT
TRBJ1-2,once,.,TRBV4-1,CASSQGQADDYNYGYTF,TGCGCCAGCAGCCAAGGACAGGCCGACGATTATAACTATGGCTACACCTTC
TRBJ2-7,.,TRBD1,TRBV6-6,CASRRDRGYEQYF,TGTGCCAGCAGGCGGGACAGGGGATACGAGCAGTACTTC
TRBJ2-7,.,.,TRBV11-2,CASSLVPGEGVREQYF,TGTGCCAGCAGCTTAGTTCCGGGAGAGGGGGTCCGGGAGCAGTACTTC
TRBJ1-1,.,.,TRBV10-2,CASSAPPRGAVMNTEAFF,TGCGCCAGCAGTGCCCCGCCCCGGGGAGCGGTCATGAACACTGAAGCTTTCTTT
TRBJ1-3,.,.,TRBV7-9,CASDAMLRNTIYF,TGTGCCTCAGACGCTATGCTCCGGAACACCATATATTTT
TRBJ1-6,.,.,TRBV4-1,CASSQDRDFTLHF,TGCGCCAGCAGCCAAGATAGGGATTTCACCCTCCACTTT
TRBJ1-2,once,TRBD1,TRBV7-2,CASSRDRDYGYTF,TGTGCCAGCAGCCGCGACAGGGACTATGGCTACACCTTC
TRBJ1-5,.,.,TRBV7-6,CASSLGWGEHQPQHF,TGTGCCAGCAGCTTAGGTTGGGGGGAGCACCAGCCCCAGCATTTT
TRBJ1-4,.,.,TRBV4-1,CASSRFGGSTNEKLFF,TGCGCCAGCAGCCGGTTCGGGGGCTCAACTAATGAAAAACTGTTTTTT
TRBJ1-5,.,TRBD1,TRBV19,CASRVGQGRVQPQHF,TGTGCCAGTAGGGTGGGACAGGGAAGAGTTCAGCCCCAGCATTTT
TRBJ2-1,.,TRBD1,TRBV5-1,CASSFGTGTSRGQFF,TGCGCCAGCAGCTTCGGGACAGGGACATCCAGAGGGCAGTTCTTC
TRBJ2-1,.,TRBD2,TRBV14,CASSHLVASGSPLNEQFF,TGTGCCAGCAGCCACCTCGTTGCTAGCGGGAGTCCTCTAAATGAGCAGTTCTTC